Each of the 7 T cell receptor beta chains below was sequenced from the same sample in a study of T cell repertoires in cytomegalovirus infection. What these receptors recognize is not known. TCRdb reprocessed the reads via MiXCR and lists one record per CDR3 protein. Of hundreds of thousands of distinct CDR3 sequences in the sample, around 30% were seen once. The material sequenced was cultured CD8+ T cells from PBMCs, taken from culture after CMV antigen stimulation. These receptors were collected from a human donor in good health (CMV status not recorded). Some clones in this sample may be carry-over from other donors' samples.

The sample holds a few counts of this clonotype. J is TRBJ2-2 and V is TRBV27; 12 nucleotides line up with TRBD2. Germline lookup yields CDR1 MNHEY and CDR2 SMNVEV (reference sequence). This CDR3 spans 17 amino acids. Unmatched junction bases numbered 10, after V lost 4 bases and J lost 7 bases. The DNA of the CDR3 is TGTGCCAGCAGTTACGGCCGACTAGCGGGGGCGGGCGGGGAGCTGTTTTTT. Its translation: CASSYGRLAGAGGELFF.

This clonotype has only a few counts. The chain has TRBV11-2 and TRBJ1-1; D unclear. The CDR3 spans 11 residues. Trimming pared 7 bases from V and 1 base from J, leaving 4 bases between. Germline loops: CDR1 SGHAT, CDR2 FQNNGV. In DNA, the CDR3 is TGTGCCAGCAATAAGAACACTGAAGCTTTCTTT. Its protein product is CASNKNTEAFF.

This clonotype has only a few counts. The gene calls are TRBV12-3 or TRBV12-4 and TRBJ2-3; D unresolved. V lost 6 bases and J 0 bases, leaving 13 bases between the germline ends. This CDR3 is built from 15 residues. CDR3 sequence (DNA): TGTGCCAGCAGCCTTAGCCGGTCTAGCACAGATACGCAGTATTTT. Its protein product is CASSLSRSSTDTQYF.

As for this clonotype: Its ends do not fully match the called genes, so a read error is possible. This chain connects TRBV6-6 to TRBJ2-2; 7 bases are a match to TRBD2. Germline-derived CDR1 and CDR2 are MNHNY and SVGAGI (reference sequence). CDR3 length equals 16 residues. The CDR3 region is CAGRYLAGANTGELFF. CDR3 nucleotides: TGTGCCGGCAGGTATCTCGCGGGGGCGAACACCGGGGAGCTGTTTTTT.

The rearrangement links TRBV4-3 to TRBJ1-6, with 7 bases matching TRBD1. This CDR3 spans 15 amino acids. Germline CDR1 LGHNA, CDR2 YSLEER. V was pared by 3 bases and J by 7 bases, with 6 bases of the junction left unmatched. CDR3 region: CASSQSGGENSPLHF. CDR3 nucleotides: TGCGCCAGCAGCCAGTCAGGGGGGGAGAATTCACCCCTCCACTTT.

This clonotype was detected a few times. The CDR3 here is CASRGGKTLNTEAFF. The DNA for the CDR3 is TGTGCCAGCAGGGGTGGGAAGACGTTGAACACTGAAGCTTTCTTT. This chain links TRBV7-9 with TRBJ1-1, with D hard to call. Germline CDR1 and CDR2: SEHNR and FQNEAQ (reference sequence). Trimming took 6 bases from V and 0 from J, leaving 14 bases between them. The CDR3 consists of 15 residues.

This clonotype was seen at least ten times. The gene calls are TRBV4-1 and TRBJ2-2, with D hard to call. V lost 0 bases and J 9 bases, leaving 14 bases between the germline ends. Germline CDR1 is MGHRA and CDR2 is YSYEKL. The length of the CDR3 is 15 residues. CDR3 coding DNA: TGCGCCAGCAGCCAAGAGGTGCCACCCGTAAGGGAGCTGTTTTTT. Protein product: CASSQEVPPVRELFF.